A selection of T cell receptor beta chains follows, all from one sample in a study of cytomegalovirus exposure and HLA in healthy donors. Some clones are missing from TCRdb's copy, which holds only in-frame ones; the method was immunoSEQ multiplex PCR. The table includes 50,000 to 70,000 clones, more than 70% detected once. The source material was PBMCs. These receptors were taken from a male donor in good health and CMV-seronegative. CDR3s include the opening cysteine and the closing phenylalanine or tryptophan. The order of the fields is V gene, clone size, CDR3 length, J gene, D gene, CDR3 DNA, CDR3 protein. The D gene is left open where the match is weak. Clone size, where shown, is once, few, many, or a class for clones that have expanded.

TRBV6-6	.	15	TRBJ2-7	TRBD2	TGTGCCAGCAGTTACGGGGGTTGGGGGGGACACGAGCAGTACTTC	CASSYGGWGGHEQYF
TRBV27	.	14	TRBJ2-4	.	TGTGCCAGCAGTTCCTCCGAGGCCAAAAACATTCAGTACTTC	CASSSSEAKNIQYF
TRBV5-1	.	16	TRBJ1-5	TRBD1	TGCGCCAGCAGCTTGGCCGGGACAGGGGAAAATCAGCCCCAGCATTTT	CASSLAGTGENQPQHF
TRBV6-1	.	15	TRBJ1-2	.	TGTGCCAGCAGTGAAGCGGCAGGGAATGACTATGGCTACACCTTC	CASSEAAGNDYGYTF
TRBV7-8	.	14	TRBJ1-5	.	TGTGCCAGCAGCCCGAGATTTAGCAATCAGCCCCAGCATTTT	CASSPRFSNQPQHF
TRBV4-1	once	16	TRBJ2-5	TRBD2	TGCGCCAGCAGCCAAGGGGTTAGCGGGGGCCTCGAGACCCAGTACTTC	CASSQGVSGGLETQYF
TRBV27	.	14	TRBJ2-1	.	TGTGCCAGCAGTGTCGGGGGGACATACAATGAGCAGTTCTTC	CASSVGGTYNEQFF
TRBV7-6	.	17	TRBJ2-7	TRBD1	TGTGCCAGCAGCTTAGCGGTCCCAGTACAGGGGGCGAATGAGCAGTACTTC	CASSLAVPVQGANEQYF
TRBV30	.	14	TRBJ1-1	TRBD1	TGTGCCTGGTCACCGGGACAGTGGAACACTGAAGCTTTCTTT	CAWSPGQWNTEAFF
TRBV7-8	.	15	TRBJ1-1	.	TGTGCCAGCAGCCAGTTACAGGGCGTGGGAACTGAAGCTTTCTTT	CASSQLQGVGTEAFF
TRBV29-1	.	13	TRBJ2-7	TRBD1	TGCAGCGTTTTACAGGGGACAACCTACGAGCAGTACTTC	CSVLQGTTYEQYF
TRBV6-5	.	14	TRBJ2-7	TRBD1	TGTGCCACCCGGCCGAGGACAGGGTCTGAGGAGCAGTACTTC	CATRPRTGSEEQYF
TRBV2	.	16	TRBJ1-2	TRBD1	TGTGCCAGCAGTGAACCTGCTCGGGTCAGGGGGTCGGGCTACACCTTC	CASSEPARVRGSGYTF
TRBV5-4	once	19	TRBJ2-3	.	TGTGCCAGCAGCTTGGCGTCGGGGGAAGGACTGGCTAGCACAGATACGCAGTATTTT	CASSLASGEGLASTDTQYF
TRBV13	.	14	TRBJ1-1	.	TGTGCCAGCACCTTAGGCGGGGGGAACACTGAAGCTTTCTTT	CASTLGGGNTEAFF
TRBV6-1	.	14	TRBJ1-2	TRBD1	TGTGCCACCACGAGGGACAGCCCTAACTATGGCTACACCTTC	CATTRDSPNYGYTF
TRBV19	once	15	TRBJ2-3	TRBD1	TGTGCCAGTACTAGGGACAGGGAGCGGGGTAGTACGCAGTATTTT	CASTRDRERGSTQYF
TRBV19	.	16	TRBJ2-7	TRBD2	TGTGCCACTAGGACTAGCGGGGGGCCCCTTGGGTACGAGCAGTACTTC	CATRTSGGPLGYEQYF
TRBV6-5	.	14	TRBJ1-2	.	TGTGCCAGCAGTTACCTCGGGGTGGAGTATGGCTACACCTTC	CASSYLGVEYGYTF
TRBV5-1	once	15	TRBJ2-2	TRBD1	TGCGCCAGCAGCCTCCGGGACAGGGACACCGGGGAGCTGTTTTTT	CASSLRDRDTGELFF
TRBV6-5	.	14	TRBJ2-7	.	TGTGCCAGCAGTGCCCGGACAGCCTCCTACGAGCAGTACTTC	CASSARTASYEQYF
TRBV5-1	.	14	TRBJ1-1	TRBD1	TGCGCCAGCAGCACGCAGACAGGGGATGTTGAAGCTTTCTTT	CASSTQTGDVEAFF
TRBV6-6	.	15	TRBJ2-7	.	TGTGCCAGCAAGTTGATGGGTCTAGGTTCCTACGAGCAGTACTTC	CASKLMGLGSYEQYF
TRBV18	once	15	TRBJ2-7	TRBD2	TGTGCCAGCTCACTGACTAGCGGGGGGGCCTACGAGCAGTACTTC	CASSLTSGGAYEQYF
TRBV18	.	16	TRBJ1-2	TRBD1	TGTGCCAGCTCCCTTCGGACAGGGGTTGTTGACTATGGCTACACCTTC	CASSLRTGVVDYGYTF
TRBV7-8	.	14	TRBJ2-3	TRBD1	TGTGCCAGCAGGCCGGGACAGGGCACAGATACGCAGTATTTT	CASRPGQGTDTQYF
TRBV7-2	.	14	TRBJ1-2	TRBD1	TGTGCCAGCAGCTCCGGGACAGGGGCCTATGGCTACACCTTC	CASSSGTGAYGYTF
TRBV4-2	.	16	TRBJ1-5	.	TGTGCCAGCAGCCAAGAAGACCAGGCAAACGATCAGCCCCAGCATTTT	CASSQEDQANDQPQHF
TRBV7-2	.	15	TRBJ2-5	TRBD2	TGTGCCAGCACCTTTAGCGGGGGGGCGGGGGAGACCCAGTACTTC	CASTFSGGAGETQYF
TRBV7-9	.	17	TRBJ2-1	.	TGTGCCAGCAGCTTCCTTACCGGGGGGCCCTCCTACAATGAGCAGTTCTTC	CASSFLTGGPSYNEQFF
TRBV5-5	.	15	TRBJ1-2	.	TGTGCCAGCAGCTTTGAAACTAGGGTATACTATGGCTACACCTTC	CASSFETRVYYGYTF
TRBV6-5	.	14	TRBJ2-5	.	TGTGCCAGCAGTTACTCTTACAGGGTAGAGACCCAGTACTTC	CASSYSYRVETQYF
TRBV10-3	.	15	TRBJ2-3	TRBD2	TGTGCCATCAGTTTAGCGGGGGGGAGCTCAGATACGCAGTATTTT	CAISLAGGSSDTQYF
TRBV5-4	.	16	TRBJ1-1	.	TGTGCCAGCAGCTCGCGGGGCGGGCCCCTGAACACTGAAGCTTTCTTT	CASSSRGGPLNTEAFF
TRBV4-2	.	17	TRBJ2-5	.	TGTGCCAGCAGCCAAGGAGATGGGGCCCTTTCACGGGCGACCCAGTACTTC	CASSQGDGALSRATQYF
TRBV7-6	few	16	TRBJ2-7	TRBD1	TGTGCCAGCAGCCGGGGGACAGGGAAGTCTCCTCTGGAGCAGTACTTC	CASSRGTGKSPLEQYF
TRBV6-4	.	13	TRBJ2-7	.	TGTGCCAGCAGGGCGAAAGACACCTACGAGCAGTACTTC	CASRAKDTYEQYF
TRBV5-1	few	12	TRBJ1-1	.	TGCGCCAGCGGGCAGACGAACACTGAAGCTTTCTTT	CASGQTNTEAFF
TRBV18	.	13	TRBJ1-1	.	TGTGCCAGCTCAATCCGAGACAGAGATGAAGCTTTCTTT	CASSIRDRDEAFF
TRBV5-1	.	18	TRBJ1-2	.	TGCGCCAGCAGCCAGACAGGAGGTCTCCGAGACGCTAACTATGGCTACACCTTC	CASSQTGGLRDANYGYTF
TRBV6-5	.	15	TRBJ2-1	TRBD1	TGTGCCAGCAGCGCCCGCGGGACAGGTCCTATGAACGAGTTCTTC	CASSARGTGPMNEFF
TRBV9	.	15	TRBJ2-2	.	TGTGCCAGCAGCGTAGTGGTTAACCGGGCCGGGGAGCTGTTTTTT	CASSVVVNRAGELFF
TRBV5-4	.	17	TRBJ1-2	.	TGTGCCAGCAGCTTGACACTGGGAGGGGGAACTAACTATGGCTACACCTTC	CASSLTLGGGTNYGYTF
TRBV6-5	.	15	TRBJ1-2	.	TGTGCCAGCAGTTACTCTCCCGGACAGAGCTATGGCTACACCTTC	CASSYSPGQSYGYTF
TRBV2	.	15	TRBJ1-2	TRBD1	TGTGCCAGCAGGCTTAACAGGGGTACGAGCTATGGCTACACCTTC	CASRLNRGTSYGYTF
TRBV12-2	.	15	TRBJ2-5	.	TGTGCAAGTCGCCAAATGCGCGAGTACCAAGAGACCCAGTACTTC	CASRQMREYQETQYF
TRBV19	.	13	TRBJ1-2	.	TGTGCCAGTAGTGGCGACAGGCGGGATGGCTACACCTTC	CASSGDRRDGYTF
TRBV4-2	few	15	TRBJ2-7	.	TGTGCCAGCAGCCAAGTGGACGGGGGGCCGGGGGAGCAGTACTTC	CASSQVDGGPGEQYF
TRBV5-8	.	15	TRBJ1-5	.	TGTGCCAGCAGCAAGCGACGGCATAGCAATCAGCCCCAGCATTTT	CASSKRRHSNQPQHF
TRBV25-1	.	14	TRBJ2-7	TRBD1	TGTGCCAGCAGTTGGACAGGAAGCTCCTACGAGCAGTACTTC	CASSWTGSSYEQYF
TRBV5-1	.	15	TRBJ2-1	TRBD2	TGCGCCAGCAGCTTGGGACTAGCGGGGGTGGGTGAGCAGTTCTTC	CASSLGLAGVGEQFF
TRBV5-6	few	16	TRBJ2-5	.	TGTGCCAGCACCGGGAGGACAGGGAGTCGGGAAGAGACCCAGTACTTC	CASTGRTGSREETQYF
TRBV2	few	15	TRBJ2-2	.	TGTGCCAGCAGTGGTACGACAGTCGACACCGGGGAGCTGTTTTTT	CASSGTTVDTGELFF
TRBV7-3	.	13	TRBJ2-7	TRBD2	TGTGCCAGCAGCGTGACTAGCGGATACGAGCAGTACTTC	CASSVTSGYEQYF
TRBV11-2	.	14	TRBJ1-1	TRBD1	TGTGCCAGCAGCTATTCAGGGGGTATCGCTGAAGCTTTCTTT	CASSYSGGIAEAFF
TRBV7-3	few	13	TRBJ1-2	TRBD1	TGTGCCAGCAGCCACCAGACAGGGTATGGCTACACCTTC	CASSHQTGYGYTF
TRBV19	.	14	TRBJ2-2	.	TGTGCCAGTAGGGGGCAGTTGAACACCGGGGAGCTGTTTTTT	CASRGQLNTGELFF
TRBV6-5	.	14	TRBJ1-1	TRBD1	TGTGCCAGCAGGGGAGACAGGGACGGCACTGAAGCTTTCTTT	CASRGDRDGTEAFF
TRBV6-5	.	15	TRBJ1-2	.	TGTGCCAGCAGTTACTCGAGGGAGGGGGTCTATGGCTACACCTTC	CASSYSREGVYGYTF